This T cell receptor (beta chain) came from a study of PD-1 blockade in mismatch repair-deficient tumors. Germline values: CDR1 MDHEN, CDR2 SYDVKM. The CDR3 length is 15 residues. J was trimmed by 8 bases and V by 5 bases; bases with no gene match: 10. Generated by immunoSEQ multiplex PCR, the TCRdb table keeps only in-frame clones and is missing some. Among roughly 70,000 clones listed, around four fifths were seen once. The TCR comes from an adult with mismatch repair-deficient cancer. V is TRBV28 and J is TRBJ1-4; 8 bases fit TRBD1. The material was peripheral blood, obtained 2 weeks after starting pembrolizumab. The DNA of the CDR3 is TGTGCCAGCAGTCCCTTTCAGGGGGCGCGCGAAAAACTGTTTTTT. Translation: CASSPFQGAREKLFF. Supplemented by reference TRBV28 and TRBJ1-4, the full variable domain reads DVKVTQSSRYLVKRTGEKVFLECVQDMDHENMFWYRQDPGLGLRLIYFSYDVKMKEKGDIPEGYSVSREKKERFSLILESASTNQTSMYLCASSPFQGAREKLFFGSGTQLSVL.